The clone carrying this T cell receptor (beta chain) was counted ten times or more. The CDR3 totals 13 residues. CDR1 and CDR2 (germline): DFQATT, SNEGSKA (reference sequence). V was cut by 6 bases and J by 4 bases, with 14 bases left in between. Unique molecular identifiers were used in preparing the TCRbeta library. TCRdb itself ran the PCR reads through MiXCR, one entry per CDR3 protein. This sample has about 610,000 distinct CDR3 sequences; under 12% occur once, and the top ten carry less than 5%. The record originates from a study of T-cell reconstitution after alpha-beta-depleted transplantation in children.

V usage is TRBV20-1 and J usage is TRBJ2-3; D is tentatively TRBD1 or TRBD2 (5 bases each). The input for sequencing was PBMCs from the stem cell graft donor, taken from the stem cell graft. The TCR comes from a human donor who donated a stem cell graft to a child with acute myeloid leukemia. The CDR3: CSALFLGADTQYF. For the CDR3, the DNA is TGCAGTGCGTTGTTTCTGGGGGCAGATACGCAGTATTTT.